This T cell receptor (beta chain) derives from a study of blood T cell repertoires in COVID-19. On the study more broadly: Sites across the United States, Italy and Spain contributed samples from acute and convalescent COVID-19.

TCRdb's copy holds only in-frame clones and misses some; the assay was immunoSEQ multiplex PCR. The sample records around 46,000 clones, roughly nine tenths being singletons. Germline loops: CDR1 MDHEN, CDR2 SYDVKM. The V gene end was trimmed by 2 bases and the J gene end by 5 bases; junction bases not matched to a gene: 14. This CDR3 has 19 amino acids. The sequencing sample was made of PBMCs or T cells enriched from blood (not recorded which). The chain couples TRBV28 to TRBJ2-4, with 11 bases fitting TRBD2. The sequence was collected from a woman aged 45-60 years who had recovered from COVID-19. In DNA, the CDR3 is TGTGCCAGCAGTTTACCCCTCGGTCCTAGCGGGGGGATTCAAAACATTCAGTACTTC. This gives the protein CASSLPLGPSGGIQNIQYF.